The clone carrying this TCR beta chain is medium-sized (0.01 to 0.1%) within its sample. These data originate in a study of early T cells in non-severe SARS-CoV-2 infection. TCRdb ran MiXCR on the 5' RACE reads and lists one entry per CDR3 protein. Of roughly 70,000 distinct CDR3 sequences listed, around 19% were seen once; the top ten hold over 8%. This CDR3 comprises 18 residues. V lost 3 bases and J lost 6, with 21 bases in between. In germline, CDR1 is MNHNY, CDR2 SVGAGI (reference sequence). Source: whole blood, taken at baseline. The gene calls are TRBV6-6 and TRBJ1-6; the D is unclear. The TCR sequence derives from an adult who was a healthcare worker with PCR-confirmed SARS-CoV-2 infection or an uninfected control (not recorded which). The CDR3 sequence is CASSYWSWAALVNSPLHF. The CDR3 coding sequence is TGTGCCAGCAGTTATTGGTCGTGGGCAGCTCTCGTTAATTCACCCCTCCACTTT.